This is a list of T cell receptor beta chains from one sample in a study of beta chain features in type 1 diabetes. The table came from immunoSEQ multiplex PCR; TCRdb's copy has only in-frame clones and leaves some out. The sample lists about 120,000 clones; 15% to 20% were seen once. Sequencing input: central memory CD4+ T cells from blood. These receptors came from a man under 40 with type 1 diabetes. CDR3s include the opening cysteine and the closing phenylalanine or tryptophan. Each record gives: J gene, D gene, clone size, V gene, CDR3 DNA, CDR3 protein. A D gene is named only where the DNA matches it firmly. Only some rows state a clone size, as once, few, many or a class for expanded clones.

j_gene: TRBJ1-4; d_gene: TRBD1; abundance: few; v_gene: TRBV19; CDR3nt: TGTGCCAGTAGTTCCGGACCGGACAGGGATGAAAAACTGTTTTTT; CDR3aa: CASSSGPDRDEKLFF
j_gene: TRBJ2-7; d_gene: TRBD2; abundance: many; v_gene: TRBV7-2; CDR3nt: TGTGCCAGCAGCCCCTGGCTGGGGGGGGAGAACGAGCAGTACTTC; CDR3aa: CASSPWLGGENEQYF
j_gene: TRBJ1-1; d_gene: NA; abundance: few; v_gene: TRBV7-2; CDR3nt: TGTGCCAGCAGACTTGACCCGGTGAACACTGAAGCTTTCTTT; CDR3aa: CASRLDPVNTEAFF
j_gene: TRBJ2-1; d_gene: NA; abundance: few; v_gene: TRBV15; CDR3nt: TGTGCCACCAGCTGGACCGGGAGCCCAAATGAGCAGTTCTTC; CDR3aa: CATSWTGSPNEQFF
j_gene: TRBJ1-1; d_gene: NA; abundance: many; v_gene: TRBV9; CDR3nt: TGTGCCAGCAGCGTAGAGGGCTGGGGCACTGAAGCTTTCTTT; CDR3aa: CASSVEGWGTEAFF
j_gene: TRBJ1-1; d_gene: TRBD1; abundance: few; v_gene: TRBV5-1; CDR3nt: TGCGCCAGCAGCTTGTGGGGACAGGGGAACACTGAAGCTTTCTTT; CDR3aa: CASSLWGQGNTEAFF
j_gene: TRBJ2-5; d_gene: TRBD1; abundance: NA; v_gene: TRBV29-1; CDR3nt: TGCAGCGGGAAACAGGGGGCCGGGGAGACCCAGTACTTC; CDR3aa: CSGKQGAGETQYF
j_gene: TRBJ1-2; d_gene: NA; abundance: NA; v_gene: TRBV29-1; CDR3nt: TGCAGCGTTGTACCGACAGGCCTGTATGGCTACACCTTC; CDR3aa: CSVVPTGLYGYTF
j_gene: TRBJ1-2; d_gene: TRBD1; abundance: few; v_gene: TRBV29-1; CDR3nt: TGCAGCACTCGTACAGGGGACTATGGCTACACCTTC; CDR3aa: CSTRTGDYGYTF
j_gene: TRBJ2-7; d_gene: NA; abundance: NA; v_gene: TRBV6-4; CDR3nt: TGTGCCAGCAGGCCGACAGGATACTCCTACGAGCAGTACTTC; CDR3aa: CASRPTGYSYEQYF
j_gene: TRBJ2-3; d_gene: TRBD2; abundance: many; v_gene: TRBV7-2; CDR3nt: TGTGCCAGCAGCTTCGGTTCTAGCGGGGGATCAAACACAGATACGCAGTATTTT; CDR3aa: CASSFGSSGGSNTDTQYF
j_gene: TRBJ1-1; d_gene: NA; abundance: NA; v_gene: TRBV9; CDR3nt: TGTGCCAGCGGGGGCATGATGAACACTGAAGCTTTCTTT; CDR3aa: CASGGMMNTEAFF
j_gene: TRBJ2-1; d_gene: NA; abundance: NA; v_gene: TRBV11-2; CDR3nt: TGTGCCAGCAGCTTAGATGAGGGTGAGCAGTTCTTC; CDR3aa: CASSLDEGEQFF
j_gene: TRBJ2-2; d_gene: NA; abundance: NA; v_gene: TRBV14; CDR3nt: TGTGCCAGCGGCCAAGTTAGGACGTTGGGGGAGCTGTTTTTT; CDR3aa: CASGQVRTLGELFF
j_gene: TRBJ2-2; d_gene: NA; abundance: NA; v_gene: TRBV5-4; CDR3nt: TGTGCCAGCAGCTTGTTCTCAAGGGGTACGAACACCGGGGAGCTGTTTTTT; CDR3aa: CASSLFSRGTNTGELFF
j_gene: TRBJ1-1; d_gene: NA; abundance: NA; v_gene: TRBV7-9; CDR3nt: TGTGCCAGCAGCCATGGACAGTTGAACACTGAAGCTTTCTTT; CDR3aa: CASSHGQLNTEAFF
j_gene: TRBJ1-5; d_gene: NA; abundance: many; v_gene: TRBV19; CDR3nt: TGTGCCAGTAGTCGGCAGGGCAATCAGCCCCAGCATTTT; CDR3aa: CASSRQGNQPQHF
j_gene: TRBJ2-2; d_gene: NA; abundance: once; v_gene: TRBV30; CDR3nt: TGTGCCTGGAGTGTACTAGGGGCCGGGGAGCTGTTTTTT; CDR3aa: CAWSVLGAGELFF
j_gene: TRBJ2-1; d_gene: NA; abundance: NA; v_gene: TRBV29-1; CDR3nt: TGCAGCGTAGGAGACGAGCAGTTCTTC; CDR3aa: CSVGDEQFF
j_gene: TRBJ1-4; d_gene: NA; abundance: NA; v_gene: TRBV27; CDR3nt: TGTGCCAGCAGTTCCCGTTCAGGGGCACAGGACGAAAAACTGTTTTTT; CDR3aa: CASSSRSGAQDEKLFF
j_gene: TRBJ2-7; d_gene: TRBD1; abundance: few; v_gene: TRBV27; CDR3nt: TGTGCCAGCGGCCTAAGGAGAGGGACAGGGTCGTACGAGCAGTACTTC; CDR3aa: CASGLRRGTGSYEQYF
j_gene: TRBJ1-6; d_gene: NA; abundance: few; v_gene: TRBV4-3; CDR3nt: TGCGCCAGCAGACGAGGACGCCTGGAAATTAATTCACCCCTCCACTTT; CDR3aa: CASRRGRLEINSPLHF
j_gene: TRBJ1-6; d_gene: NA; abundance: few; v_gene: TRBV7-2; CDR3nt: TGTGCCAGCAGCTCCCCCGCGCTGGGAGGGGCCCTCCACTTT; CDR3aa: CASSSPALGGALHF
j_gene: TRBJ1-6; d_gene: TRBD1; abundance: medium-sized; v_gene: TRBV5-1; CDR3nt: TGCGCCAGCAGCCCCGGGACAGAGAATTCACCCCTCCACTTT; CDR3aa: CASSPGTENSPLHF
j_gene: TRBJ2-3; d_gene: NA; abundance: few; v_gene: TRBV30; CDR3nt: TGTGCCTGGAGTCCCCCCGTTGGGGATGGGGGATATACGCAGTATTTT; CDR3aa: CAWSPPVGDGGYTQYF
j_gene: TRBJ1-2; d_gene: NA; abundance: NA; v_gene: TRBV29-1; CDR3nt: TGCAGCGCGCAGAGGGGTTCCAGGGCGGACGGCTACACCTTC; CDR3aa: CSAQRGSRADGYTF
j_gene: TRBJ2-5; d_gene: NA; abundance: NA; v_gene: TRBV6-5; CDR3nt: TGTGCCAGCAGTTACTACGGTCAAGAGACCCAGTACTTC; CDR3aa: CASSYYGQETQYF
j_gene: TRBJ2-7; d_gene: NA; abundance: few; v_gene: TRBV5-1; CDR3nt: TGCGCCAGCAGCTCCTCCTACGAGCAGTACTTC; CDR3aa: CASSSSYEQYF
j_gene: TRBJ2-1; d_gene: TRBD2; abundance: few; v_gene: TRBV29-1; CDR3nt: TGCAGCGTTGAGATAGCGGGGCACTCCTACAATGAGCAGTTCTTC; CDR3aa: CSVEIAGHSYNEQFF
j_gene: TRBJ1-6; d_gene: TRBD1; abundance: NA; v_gene: TRBV10-3; CDR3nt: TGTGCCATCAGTCAGGGGGCGCGGAATTCACCCCTCCACTTT; CDR3aa: CAISQGARNSPLHF
j_gene: TRBJ2-1; d_gene: NA; abundance: NA; v_gene: TRBV10-3; CDR3nt: TGTGCCAGCCTCGGCGGGACAACCTACAATGAGCAGTTCTTC; CDR3aa: CASLGGTTYNEQFF
j_gene: TRBJ1-6; d_gene: TRBD1; abundance: NA; v_gene: TRBV27; CDR3nt: TGTGCCAGCAGTGTCAGACAGGGAAGATCACCCCTCCACTTT; CDR3aa: CASSVRQGRSPLHF
j_gene: TRBJ2-1; d_gene: NA; abundance: NA; v_gene: TRBV7-2; CDR3nt: TGTGCCAGCAGCTCACCCCCAATAGCGGATGAGCAGTTCTTC; CDR3aa: CASSSPPIADEQFF
j_gene: TRBJ2-7; d_gene: NA; abundance: NA; v_gene: TRBV18; CDR3nt: TGTGCCAGCTCACCAGCCGGTACCTACGAGCAGTACTTC; CDR3aa: CASSPAGTYEQYF
j_gene: TRBJ1-2; d_gene: NA; abundance: NA; v_gene: TRBV5-1; CDR3nt: TGCGCCAGCAGCCCGGAGGGGGGAGATGGCTACACCTTC; CDR3aa: CASSPEGGDGYTF
j_gene: TRBJ1-6; d_gene: TRBD1; abundance: few; v_gene: TRBV5-4; CDR3nt: TGTGCCAGCAGCCCAAGGGGGGGACAGGCAAATTCACCCCTCCACTTT; CDR3aa: CASSPRGGQANSPLHF
j_gene: TRBJ2-1; d_gene: TRBD2; abundance: few; v_gene: TRBV5-1; CDR3nt: TGCGCCAGCAGCTTGGGGTCCGGACTAGTCAATGAGCAGTTCTTC; CDR3aa: CASSLGSGLVNEQFF
j_gene: TRBJ2-1; d_gene: TRBD1; abundance: NA; v_gene: TRBV15; CDR3nt: TGTGCCACCAGCAGATCTCGATCGCGGGACAGGGTTGAAGAGCAGTTCTTC; CDR3aa: CATSRSRSRDRVEEQFF
j_gene: TRBJ2-3; d_gene: NA; abundance: many; v_gene: TRBV7-2; CDR3nt: TGTGCCAGCACCGCTGGTTCTGGTAATACGCAGTATTTT; CDR3aa: CASTAGSGNTQYF
j_gene: TRBJ2-5; d_gene: NA; abundance: NA; v_gene: TRBV21-1; CDR3nt: TGTGCCAGCATGTCCGAGTCGCGCCACTACCAAGAGACCCAGTACTTC; CDR3aa: CASMSESRHYQETQYF
j_gene: TRBJ1-1; d_gene: NA; abundance: NA; v_gene: TRBV23-1; CDR3nt: TGCGCCAGCAGTCAAAGTACAGGGTGGGGGAGAACTGAAGCTTTCTTT; CDR3aa: CASSQSTGWGRTEAFF
j_gene: TRBJ2-1; d_gene: TRBD1; abundance: NA; v_gene: TRBV6-5; CDR3nt: TGTGCCAGCAGAGGGGACAGGGGGCTGTATGAGCAGTTCTTC; CDR3aa: CASRGDRGLYEQFF
j_gene: TRBJ1-2; d_gene: NA; abundance: many; v_gene: TRBV18; CDR3nt: TGTGCCAGCTCACCGTTCAGGGAGGAAAACGGCTACACCTTC; CDR3aa: CASSPFREENGYTF
j_gene: TRBJ2-1; d_gene: NA; abundance: many; v_gene: TRBV25-1; CDR3nt: TGTGCCAGCAGTGGCTACTTAAGGGGTTACAATGAGCAGTTCTTC; CDR3aa: CASSGYLRGYNEQFF
j_gene: TRBJ2-3; d_gene: TRBD2; abundance: NA; v_gene: TRBV7-2; CDR3nt: TGTGCCAGCAGCCTGGGGGGGTTTGCAGATACGCAGTATTTT; CDR3aa: CASSLGGFADTQYF
j_gene: TRBJ2-3; d_gene: NA; abundance: many; v_gene: TRBV2; CDR3nt: TGTGCCAGCAGAAGCGACAACCTCATCACAGATACGCAGTATTTT; CDR3aa: CASRSDNLITDTQYF
j_gene: TRBJ2-3; d_gene: NA; abundance: NA; v_gene: TRBV7-9; CDR3nt: TGTGCCAGCAGCTCTGGACGGAGCGGTAGCACAGATACGCAGTATTTT; CDR3aa: CASSSGRSGSTDTQYF
j_gene: TRBJ2-7; d_gene: NA; abundance: NA; v_gene: TRBV30; CDR3nt: TGTGCCTGGAGTGTACGTTACGAGCAGTACTTC; CDR3aa: CAWSVRYEQYF
j_gene: TRBJ2-5; d_gene: TRBD1; abundance: few; v_gene: TRBV30; CDR3nt: TGTGCCTGGACCCCCGGGACAGAAGAGACCCAGTACTTC; CDR3aa: CAWTPGTEETQYF
j_gene: TRBJ2-5; d_gene: NA; abundance: few; v_gene: TRBV20-1; CDR3nt: TGCAGTGCTAGACAGCAAGAGACCCAGTACTTC; CDR3aa: CSARQQETQYF
j_gene: TRBJ2-1; d_gene: NA; abundance: NA; v_gene: TRBV20-1; CDR3nt: TGCAGCCCCTCACAGGGCAATGAGCAGTTCTTC; CDR3aa: CSPSQGNEQFF